Below, 15 T cell receptor beta chains from the same sample are listed, as sequenced in a study of blood T cell repertoires in COVID-19. Data came from immunoSEQ multiplex PCR; TCRdb stores just in-frame clones and leaves some out. The sample shows 200,000 to 300,000 clones, 82% of them seen only once. The specimen sequenced was peripheral blood. These TCRs come from an older woman with active or convalescent COVID-19.

The rearrangement links TRBV2 to TRBJ1-2; 10 positions agree with TRBD1. Germline V gene sequence: CDR1 SNHLY, CDR2 FYNNEI. V shed 7 bases, J shed 5 bases, and the junction held 22 bases outside the gene matches. The CDR3 is 19 residues long. CDR3 sequence: CASNSPGQGSGGGAYGYTF. CDR3 coding DNA: TGTGCCAGCAACTCCCCGGGACAGGGGTCGGGTGGCGGGGCTTATGGCTACACCTTC.

This chain connects TRBV30 to TRBJ1-5, with 8 nucleotides matching TRBD1. The germline gives CDR1 GTSNPN, CDR2 SVGIG (reference sequence). The junction had 7 bases not matched to a gene; V was cut back by 4 bases and J by 2 bases. There are 15 residues in the CDR3. The CDR3 is CAWKTGGFGNQPQHF. DNA of the CDR3: TGTGCCTGGAAAACAGGGGGTTTTGGCAATCAGCCCCAGCATTTT.

Only a few counts were recorded for this clone. The V gene is TRBV4-1, the J gene TRBJ1-4; no clear D. Deletions cut 3 bases from V and 8 bases from J, with 19 bases between. The CDR3 is 16 residues long. Germline loops: CDR1 MGHRA, CDR2 YSYEKL. The CDR3 protein is CASSQINQEGLEKLFF. The CDR3 bases are TGCGCCAGCAGCCAGATCAACCAAGAGGGTTTGGAAAAACTGTTTTTT.

This clone appeared once. V and J are TRBV11-3 and TRBJ2-2; the match to TRBD2 covers 8 bases. The CDR3 length is 16 residues. V was clipped by 3 bases and J by 1 base; unmatched bases: 4. The germline V gene encodes CDR1 SGHNT and CDR2 YENEEA. CDR3 loop: CASSLVAGLNTGELFF. The CDR3 nucleotides are TGTGCCAGCAGCTTGGTAGCGGGATTGAACACCGGGGAGCTGTTTTTT.

This clone was seen a single time. This chain links TRBV10-3 with TRBJ1-6; 7 nucleotides match TRBD1. The CDR3 is 13 amino acids. With 2 bases clipped from V and 18 bases from J, the junction kept 10 bases outside the gene matches. Per germline, CDR1 ENHRY and CDR2 SYGVKD. The CDR3 region has the DNA TGTGCCATCAGTGAGACCCCCGACAGGGCCCGCCACTTT. This codes for CAISETPDRARHF.

V usage is TRBV5-4 and J usage is TRBJ1-2, with TRBD1 as a possible D gene (6 bases). Trimming took off 4 bases at V and 1 base at J, with 11 bases between the two ends. Germline V gene sequence: CDR1 SGHNT, CDR2 YYREEE (reference sequence). The CDR3 loop spans 14 amino acids. The CDR3 protein is CASSETGYNYGYTF. The DNA of the CDR3 is TGTGCCAGCAGCGAGACAGGATATAACTATGGCTACACCTTC. The full variable domain, in which reference TRBV5-4 and TRBJ1-2 provide the parts outside the CDR3, is ETGVTQSPTHLIKTRGQQVTLRCSSQSGHNTVSWYQQALGQGPQFIFQYYREEENGRGNFPPRFSGLQFPNYSSELNVNALELDDSALYLCASSETGYNYGYTFGSGTRLTVV.

The chain's CDR3 is CASNLAWGSGANVLTF. In nucleotides, the CDR3 is TGTGCCAGTAACCTAGCATGGGGTTCTGGGGCCAACGTCCTGACTTTC. The V gene is TRBV19, the J gene TRBJ2-6, with D maybe TRBD2 (5 bases). Germline CDR1 reads LNHDA; CDR2 reads SQIVND (reference sequence). This CDR3 is 16 amino acids long. The V end was cut by 7 bases, the J end by 1 base, with 14 bases between.

The chain couples TRBV15 to TRBJ2-3, with 9 bases fitting TRBD2. Germline values: CDR1 LNHNV, CDR2 YYDKDF (reference sequence). J lost 5 bases, V lost 0 bases, and 9 bases had no gene match. The CDR3 spans 17 residues. The CDR3 spells CATSRDPSGAPGDTQYF. The CDR3 bases are TGTGCCACCAGCAGAGACCCTAGCGGGGCTCCGGGAGATACGCAGTATTTT.

The genes are TRBV5-1 and TRBJ1-1, with D perhaps matching TRBD1 (5 bases). The germline V gene encodes CDR1 SGHRS and CDR2 YFSETQ. There are 13 residues in the CDR3. V gave up 2 bases and J gave up 4 bases, with 9 bases separating them. CDR3 nucleotide sequence: TGCGCCAGCAGCTTTAAAGGGGTCACTGAAGCTTTCTTT. Its translation is CASSFKGVTEAFF.

This rearrangement joins TRBV27 to TRBJ1-1; D perhaps matches TRBD1 (6 bases). V gave up 6 bases and J gave up 0 bases, with 8 bases separating them. Germline assignment: CDR1 MNHEY and CDR2 SMNVEV (reference sequence). CDR3 length: 13 residues. CDR3: CASRDRMNTEAFF. DNA for the CDR3: TGTGCCAGCAGAGACAGGATGAACACTGAAGCTTTCTTT.

The chain links TRBV7-3 to TRBJ2-2; 8 bases align to TRBD2. There are 13 residues in the CDR3. Germline CDR1 is SGHTA and CDR2 is FQGTGA. The trim removed 8 bases at V and 5 bases at J, leaving 4 bases unmatched. The CDR3 loop is CASGAGVTGELFF. CDR3 DNA: TGTGCCAGCGGAGCGGGGGTAACCGGGGAGCTGTTTTTT.

V usage is TRBV27 and J usage is TRBJ1-5, with 7 bases lining up with TRBD1. The germline gives CDR1 MNHEY, CDR2 SMNVEV (reference sequence). J lost 7 bases, V lost 5 bases, and 8 bases had no gene match. There are 14 residues in the CDR3. CDR3 sequence: CASSRQGTWQPQHF. CDR3 nucleotides: TGTGCCAGCAGTCGACAGGGCACCTGGCAGCCCCAGCATTTT.

Details on this clone: Distinct nucleotide sequences in the sample also encode this CDR3. The chain carries TRBV7-9 and TRBJ1-4, with 10 bases lining up with TRBD1. The CDR3 is made up of 15 amino acids. Trimming took 1 base from V and 7 from J; bases not matched to a gene: 3. CDR1 is SEHNR and CDR2 is FQNEAQ in the germline V gene (reference sequence). CDR3 sequence: CASSLGDRGGEKLFF. The CDR3 coding sequence is TGTGCCAGCAGCTTAGGGGACAGGGGCGGTGAAAAACTGTTTTTT.

The gene calls are TRBV11-2 and TRBJ2-3; TRBD2 matches at 8 bases. Per germline, CDR1 SGHAT and CDR2 FQNNGV. J lost 2 bases, V lost 3 bases, and 7 bases had no gene match. The CDR3 is 16 amino acids. The CDR3, as DNA: TGTGCCAGCAGCTTGGCCAGCGGGGGCTTCACAGATACGCAGTATTTT. The encoded protein is CASSLASGGFTDTQYF.

The chain employs TRBV4-2 and TRBJ1-2; 9 bases fit TRBD1. Germline CDR1 reads LGHNA; CDR2 reads YNFKEQ. The CDR3 spans 15 residues. V lost 3 bases and J lost 3; bases outside the gene matches: 5. The CDR3 reads CASSHPGQGHYGYTF. In DNA form, the CDR3 reads TGTGCCAGCAGCCACCCGGGACAGGGACACTATGGCTACACCTTC.